The rows below give T cell receptor beta chains drawn from one sample of a study of shared clonotypes between healthy human individuals. Using immunoSEQ multiplex PCR, the repertoire was profiled, and TCRdb retains in-frame clones only, with some absent. The table includes around 1.4 million clones, around 98.5% detected once. Sequencing was done on a sample of naive CD4+ T cells sorted from blood. These receptors all stem from a man aged 30-40 years in good health. Each CDR3 is given with its conserved first and last residue. The D gene is left open where the match is weak. Expanded clones are given a class, and other clones once, few, many or no size at all.

. TRBJ1-4 . TRBV5-6 CASSFQVGGEKLFF TGTGCCAGCAGCTTCCAGGTCGGTGGCGAAAAACTGTTTTTT
. TRBJ2-1 . TRBV7-8 CASSSGTSNIF TGTGCCAGCAGTTCCGGGACTTCAAACATCTTC
TRBD1 TRBJ2-3 . TRBV2 CASTDRGDTQYF TGTGCCAGCACCGACAGGGGAGATACGCAGTATTTT
. TRBJ1-1 . TRBV7-8 CASSLNSPSAIGHEAFF TGTGCCAGCAGCTTAAATAGTCCCTCAGCGATCGGCCACGAAGCTTTCTTT
TRBD2 TRBJ2-2 few TRBV9 CASRDSGGRDTGELFF TGTGCCAGCAGGGACTCTGGCGGGAGGGACACCGGGGAGCTGTTTTTT
. TRBJ1-5 . TRBV28 CASSFGGGSSYSNQPQHF TGTGCCAGCAGTTTTGGCGGCGGCAGCTCCTATAGCAATCAGCCCCAGCATTTT
. TRBJ1-3 . TRBV2 CASSERGSGNTIYF TGTGCCAGCAGTGAGAGGGGCTCAGGAAACACCATATATTTT
. TRBJ2-7 . TRBV5-4 CASSPELGSYEQYF TGTGCCAGCAGCCCCGAGTTAGGGTCCTACGAGCAGTACTTC
. TRBJ2-1 . TRBV9 CASSVAYNEQFF TGTGCCAGCAGCGTAGCCTATAATGAGCAGTTCTTC
. TRBJ1-2 . TRBV28 CASSPQRGGSGYGYTF TGTGCCAGCAGTCCGCAGAGGGGTGGGAGCGGCTATGGCTACACCTTC
. TRBJ1-2 . TRBV4-1 CASSQDVDRGYTF TGCGCCAGCAGCCAAGATGTCGATCGTGGCTACACCTTC
. TRBJ2-1 . TRBV15 CATSSGMGGAYYNEQFF TGTGCCACCAGCAGTGGGATGGGGGGAGCGTACTACAATGAGCAGTTCTTC
TRBD2 TRBJ2-1 . TRBV25-1 CASSPTSGSSNEQFF TGTGCCAGCAGTCCCACTAGCGGGAGTAGCAATGAGCAGTTCTTC
. TRBJ1-2 . TRBV28 CASSLTGYYGYTF TGTGCCAGCAGTTTAACTGGGTACTATGGCTACACCTTC